The 25 T cell receptor beta chains below all came from one sample that was sequenced in a study of OX40 agonist ivuxolimab in advanced cancers. Generated by immunoSEQ multiplex PCR, the TCRdb table keeps only in-frame clones and is missing some. Counted here are 60,000 to 85,000 clones, approximately 80% occurring once; the ten biggest clones make up 1.5% to 2%. Here the sequenced sample was CD4+ or CD8+ T cells sorted from blood, taken in a trial of the OX40 agonist ivuxolimab. All receptors derive from an adult with an advanced solid tumor such as melanoma, head and neck, liver or kidney cancer.

The chain employs TRBV10-3 and TRBJ2-5; D is undetermined. Looked up from germline, CDR1 is ENHRY and CDR2 is SYGVKD. V was trimmed by 6 bases and J by 9 bases, leaving 17 bases between them. The CDR3 is made up of 13 amino acids. The CDR3 DNA reads as TGTGCCATCAGAGACACGGAAAACGAGTCCCAGTACTTC. Translation gives CAIRDTENESQYF.

V gene TRBV6-1 combines with J gene TRBJ2-7, with D perhaps TRBD2 (6 bases). In germline, CDR1 is MNHNS, CDR2 SASEGT. V lost 4 bases to trimming and J lost 2 bases, with 15 bases between them. CDR3 length: 15 residues. CDR3 region: CASSGGYSGAYEQYF. The CDR3 DNA follows: TGTGCCAGCAGTGGAGGGTACTCGGGGGCCTACGAGCAGTACTTC.

The genes are TRBV28 and TRBJ1-2; 9 bases agree with TRBD1. The CDR3 loop spans 16 amino acids. Germline loops: CDR1 MDHEN, CDR2 SYDVKM. With 5 bases clipped from V and 5 bases from J, the junction kept 12 bases outside the gene matches. The CDR3 coding sequence is TGTGCCAGCAGTCGAGATACAGGGGGCGGAGGATATGGCTACACCTTC. Amino acid sequence: CASSRDTGGGGYGYTF.

The chain uses TRBV10-3 and TRBJ2-1; the D gene is possibly TRBD2 (6 bases). CDR1 and CDR2 (germline): ENHRY, SYGVKD. The CDR3 totals 13 residues. The V end lost 6 bases, the J end lost 1 base, and 7 bases lay between the germline ends. CDR3 sequence reads: CAIRGTSYNEQFF. The CDR3 bases are TGTGCCATCAGGGGGACTTCCTACAATGAGCAGTTCTTC.

The J gene is TRBJ2-7, the V gene TRBV30, with TRBD2 as a possible D gene (6 bases). Trimming removed 4 bases from V and 2 bases from J, with 15 bases in between. The CDR3 is 14 residues long. The germline gives CDR1 GTSNPN, CDR2 SVGIG (reference sequence). CDR3 DNA sequence: TGTGCCTGGAATGGCGGAGGGTCCCCCTACGAGCAGTACTTC. Its protein is CAWNGGGSPYEQYF.

The chain is built from TRBV6-5 and TRBJ1-1; no clear D gene. This CDR3 contains 13 residues. CDR1 and CDR2 from the germline V gene are MNHEY and SVGAGI. V lost 4 bases, J lost 4 bases, and 10 bases lay in between. Here the CDR3 reads CASSSPGVTEAFF. DNA for the CDR3: TGTGCCAGCAGTTCTCCTGGGGTCACTGAAGCTTTCTTT.

The chain joins TRBV19 to TRBJ1-5; D might be TRBD1 (5 bases). Trimming took off 9 bases at V and 5 bases at J, with 20 bases between the two ends. CDR3 size: 15 residues. Germline assignment: CDR1 LNHDA and CDR2 SQIVND (reference sequence). The CDR3 spells CASSRLPLGDQPQHF. CDR3 bases: TGTGCCAGCTCACGTCTGCCCCTAGGGGATCAGCCCCAGCATTTT.

This clone was seen a single time. V and J are TRBV7-9 and TRBJ1-3; D is ambiguous. The V end lost 10 bases, the J end lost 2 bases, and 9 bases lay between the germline ends. Germline values: CDR1 SEHNR, CDR2 FQNEAQ (reference sequence). There are 12 residues in the CDR3. CDR3: CAKQSPGNTIYF. The CDR3 coding sequence is TGTGCCAAGCAAAGCCCTGGAAACACCATATATTTT.

V and J are TRBV7-9 and TRBJ2-5, with 7 bases that match TRBD2. Germline values: CDR1 SEHNR, CDR2 FQNEAQ (reference sequence). The CDR3 is made up of 16 amino acids. J gave up 2 bases and V 5 bases, and 11 bases lay outside the gene matches. Here the CDR3 DNA reads TGTGCCAGCAGCCCCCGCGGGGGTGGCGTACAAGAGACCCAGTACTTC. This encodes CASSPRGGGVQETQYF.

J is TRBJ1-4 and V is TRBV6-6; unclear D gene. Germline V gene sequence: CDR1 MNHNY, CDR2 SVGAGI (reference sequence). The V and J ends lost 7 bases and 5 bases respectively, with 14 bases between them. The CDR3 length is 14 residues. CDR3 region: CASTNSLGNEKLFF. CDR3 coding DNA: TGTGCCAGCACCAATAGCTTGGGGAATGAAAAACTGTTTTTT.

The chain is built from TRBV7-8 and TRBJ1-1; the D gene is possibly TRBD1 (5 bases). Trimming took off 8 bases at V and 1 base at J, with 20 bases between the two ends. The CDR3 runs 16 residues. Germline V gene sequence: CDR1 SGHVS, CDR2 FQNEAQ. CDR3 loop: CASLNRFQGSNTEAFF. CDR3 coding DNA: TGTGCCAGCCTCAACCGATTCCAGGGCTCGAACACTGAAGCTTTCTTT.

V is TRBV5-1 and J is TRBJ1-2; D is perhaps TRBD1 (5 bases). CDR1 SGHRS and CDR2 YFSETQ come from the germline V gene. V was clipped by 8 bases and J by 0 bases, with 20 bases between them. The CDR3 covers 16 residues. The CDR3 sequence: CASSRGLGPANYGYTF. The CDR3 DNA reads TGCGCCAGTTCTAGGGGTTTGGGTCCAGCTAACTATGGCTACACCTTC.

The chain recombines TRBV5-1 with TRBJ1-1; D perhaps matches TRBD1 (5 bases). Germline V gives CDR1 SGHRS, CDR2 YFSETQ. The CDR3 loop spans 16 amino acids. V was pared by 0 bases and J by 0 bases, with 12 bases between. The CDR3 nucleotides read TGCGCCAGCAGCTTGGCCGGGGACCGGATGAACACTGAAGCTTTCTTT. This codes for CASSLAGDRMNTEAFF.

This chain links TRBV11-2 with TRBJ2-5; D uncertain. This CDR3 spans 11 amino acids. V was pared by 0 bases and J by 5 bases, with 1 base between. CDR1 SGHAT and CDR2 FQNNGV come from the germline V gene. In DNA, the CDR3 is TGTGCCAGCAGCTTAGAGGAGACCCAGTACTTC. Its translation: CASSLEETQYF.

The chain couples TRBV5-4 to TRBJ2-7; D is unresolved. The CDR3 runs 13 residues. Trimming shortened V by 4 bases and J by 7 bases, and 15 bases separated the two germline ends. Per germline, CDR1 SGHNT and CDR2 YYREEE (reference sequence). CDR3 loop: CASSRYGFREQYF. DNA of the CDR3: TGTGCCAGCAGCCGGTACGGGTTTCGGGAGCAGTACTTC. Supplemented by reference TRBV5-4 and TRBJ2-7, the full variable domain reads ETGVTQSPTHLIKTRGQQVTLRCSSQSGHNTVSWYQQALGQGPQFIFQYYREEENGRGNFPPRFSGLQFPNYSSELNVNALELDDSALYLCASSRYGFREQYFGPGTRLTVT.

J is TRBJ2-7 and V is TRBV9; weak D call: TRBD2 (6 bases). Germline CDR1 reads SGDLS; CDR2 reads YYNGEE. The CDR3 has 14 residues. Trimming took off 0 bases at V and 5 bases at J, with 12 bases between the two ends. The CDR3 sequence is CASSVDWGVHEQYF. The CDR3 coding sequence is TGTGCCAGCAGCGTAGATTGGGGGGTCCACGAGCAGTACTTC.

The chain has TRBV2 and TRBJ1-5, with 7 positions matching TRBD1. CDR1 SNHLY and CDR2 FYNNEI come from the germline V gene. The CDR3 is 14 amino acids. Germline trimming cut 7 bases from V and 6 bases from J; bases unmatched to any gene: 9. CDR3 in DNA: TGTGCCAGCAAGATTGGGACAGAGGGTCAGCCCCAGCATTTT. Translated, it gives CASKIGTEGQPQHF.

V is TRBV12-5 and J is TRBJ2-1, with TRBD1 matching 7 bases. Trimming at V came to 7 bases and at J to 7 bases, leaving 7 bases not matched to a gene. This CDR3 spans 13 amino acids. From germline, CDR1 is LGHNT and CDR2 FRNRAP. As DNA, the CDR3 is TGTGCTAGTGCCTGGACAGGATTAAATGAGCAGTTCTTC. Protein sequence: CASAWTGLNEQFF.

This sequence joins TRBV5-1 and TRBJ2-2, with D possibly TRBD1 on 5 matching bases. CDR3 length: 15 residues. The germline gives CDR1 SGHRS, CDR2 YFSETQ. Deletions cut 4 bases from V and 6 bases from J, with 16 bases between. CDR3: CASSRDRGYAGELFF. DNA of the CDR3: TGCGCCAGCAGCCGAGACAGAGGTTACGCCGGGGAGCTGTTTTTT.

The rearrangement links TRBV15 to TRBJ2-5; no clear D gene. Germline assignment: CDR1 LNHNV and CDR2 YYDKDF (reference sequence). The ends were cut back, 1 base at V and 2 bases at J, with 8 bases in the middle. The CDR3 loop spans 14 amino acids. The CDR3 DNA reads as TGTGCCACCAGCAGAGTACAGTTACAAGAGACCCAGTACTTC. This sequence encodes CATSRVQLQETQYF.

This chain uses TRBV5-4 with TRBJ1-4, with 8 positions matching TRBD1. The germline gives CDR1 SGHNT, CDR2 YYREEE (reference sequence). V lost 10 bases and J lost 6; bases outside the gene matches: 14. The CDR3 loop spans 15 amino acids. The CDR3 reads CAFLLWGQVDEKLFF. CDR3 coding DNA: TGTGCCTTCCTACTGTGGGGACAGGTCGATGAAAAACTGTTTTTT.

This clone appeared a single time. V gene TRBV7-3 combines with J gene TRBJ2-1, with 10 positions matching TRBD2. CDR3 length: 16 amino acids. CDR1 and CDR2 from the germline V gene are SGHTA and FQGTGA. The J segment lost 5 bases and the V segment lost 4 bases, leaving 8 bases of the junction unmatched. The CDR3 region has the DNA TGTGCCAGCAGCTCGTTAAGCGGGAGGGCCAACAATGAGCAGTTCTTC. It yields the protein CASSSLSGRANNEQFF.

The chain has TRBV28 and TRBJ1-1; D not resolved. CDR3 length: 13 amino acids. The V gene lost 5 bases and the J gene lost 0 bases, with 7 bases spanning the gap. CDR1 and CDR2 (germline): MDHEN, SYDVKM. The CDR3 region is CASSPPMNTEAFF. The DNA of the CDR3 is TGTGCCAGCAGTCCGCCCATGAACACTGAAGCTTTCTTT.

The V and J genes are TRBV4-1 and TRBJ2-5; 8 bases fit TRBD2. This CDR3 spans 14 amino acids. Per germline, CDR1 MGHRA and CDR2 YSYEKL. V lost 0 bases to trimming and J lost 9 bases; unmatched junction nucleotides: 6. This chain's CDR3 is CASSQEERERPQYF. The CDR3 bases are TGCGCCAGCAGCCAAGAGGAGCGGGAGCGGCCCCAGTACTTC.

The genes are TRBV5-1 and TRBJ2-7; D gene unclear. This CDR3 contains 16 residues. Trimming took off 2 bases at V and 2 bases at J, with 17 bases between the two ends. CDR1 SGHRS and CDR2 YFSETQ come from the germline V gene. CDR3 in DNA: TGCGCCAGCAGCTTAGTAGACTCCACGTTGGCCTACGAGCAGTACTTC. Its translation: CASSLVDSTLAYEQYF.